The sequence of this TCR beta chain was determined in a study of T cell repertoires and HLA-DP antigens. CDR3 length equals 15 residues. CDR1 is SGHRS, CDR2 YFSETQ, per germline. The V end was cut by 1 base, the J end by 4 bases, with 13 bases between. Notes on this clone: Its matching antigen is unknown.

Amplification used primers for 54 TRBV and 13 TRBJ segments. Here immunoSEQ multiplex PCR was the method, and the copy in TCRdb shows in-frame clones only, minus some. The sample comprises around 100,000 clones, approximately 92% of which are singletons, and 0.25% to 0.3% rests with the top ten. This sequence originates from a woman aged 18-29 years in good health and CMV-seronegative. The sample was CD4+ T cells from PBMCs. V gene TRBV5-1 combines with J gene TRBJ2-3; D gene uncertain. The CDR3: CASSLLLGVPDTQYF. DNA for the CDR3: TGCGCCAGCAGCTTGCTGCTGGGTGTCCCAGATACGCAGTATTTT.